This TCR beta chain came from a study of blood T cell repertoires in COVID-19. This clone has only a few counts. One end of the junction does not line up with germline, which may come from a read error. Sequenced by immunoSEQ multiplex PCR; TCRdb stores in-frame clones only, minus some. The sample contains tens of thousands of clones, approximately 80% of which appear only once. Germline V gene lookup returns CDR1 MNHEY and CDR2 SVGAGI. This CDR3 comprises 13 residues. The specimen was peripheral blood. The chain couples TRBV6-5 to TRBJ1-5; possible D gene TRBD1, 6 bases. This clonotype was obtained from a human donor in a cohort sampled during active COVID-19. CDR3 sequence (DNA): TGCGCCGCGGGGGCTGATAGCAATCAGCCCCAGCATTTT. Translating it yields CAAGADSNQPQHF.